These T cell receptor beta chains were read from a single sample in a study of T cell responses to AZD1222 COVID-19 vaccine. Here immunoSEQ multiplex PCR was the method, and the copy in TCRdb shows in-frame clones only, minus some. There are 120,000 or so clones in the sample; nearly 90% occur only once, and under 3.5% lies in the top ten. Sequencing used peripheral blood, obtained on day 0 of AZD1222 vaccination. Receptors originate from an adult in good health. The CDR3 runs from the conserved cysteine through the conserved F or W. Fields, in order: D gene, V gene, CDR3 length, CDR3 protein. The D gene is left open where the match is weak.

D gene: NA
V gene: TRBV4-3
CDR3 length: 15
CDR3 protein: CASSQNAGVNTEAFF

D gene: TRBD1
V gene: TRBV5-1
CDR3 length: 16
CDR3 protein: CASSLDGGTGGYGYTF

D gene: NA
V gene: TRBV6-5
CDR3 length: 15
CDR3 protein: CASSYGGSDNQPQHF

D gene: NA
V gene: TRBV21-1
CDR3 length: 15
CDR3 protein: CASRPGGVYQETQYF

D gene: NA
V gene: TRBV11-2
CDR3 length: 13
CDR3 protein: CASSLKWGTEAFF

D gene: NA
V gene: TRBV30
CDR3 length: 12
CDR3 protein: CAWKRVPTEAFF

D gene: TRBD1
V gene: TRBV30
CDR3 length: 14
CDR3 protein: CAWTGGLLNEKLFF

D gene: NA
V gene: TRBV4-3
CDR3 length: 16
CDR3 protein: CASSQEGGGSYNEQFF

D gene: TRBD2
V gene: TRBV10-1
CDR3 length: 16
CDR3 protein: CASRVLLAGTYNEQFF

D gene: NA
V gene: TRBV3-1/TRBV3-2
CDR3 length: 18
CDR3 protein: CASSPRTELSSGANVLTF

D gene: NA
V gene: TRBV7-2
CDR3 length: 16
CDR3 protein: CASRRERGLRDTEAFF

D gene: TRBD1
V gene: TRBV24-1
CDR3 length: 13
CDR3 protein: CATGDSLNTEAFF

D gene: NA
V gene: TRBV4-2
CDR3 length: 13
CDR3 protein: CASSQDLGAEAFF

D gene: TRBD1
V gene: TRBV6-5
CDR3 length: 15
CDR3 protein: CASRPRQGDAYGYTF

D gene: TRBD1
V gene: TRBV28
CDR3 length: 13
CDR3 protein: CASSADRGRPQHF

D gene: NA
V gene: TRBV28
CDR3 length: 17
CDR3 protein: CASSSPRGDESNQPQHF

D gene: TRBD2
V gene: TRBV10-1
CDR3 length: 15
CDR3 protein: CASSETGGPTDTQYF

D gene: NA
V gene: TRBV11-2
CDR3 length: 14
CDR3 protein: CASSLDTREAGYTF

D gene: NA
V gene: TRBV19
CDR3 length: 19
CDR3 protein: CASSISRQNPFYMNTEAFF

D gene: NA
V gene: TRBV5-1
CDR3 length: 12
CDR3 protein: CASSLNSGTQYF

D gene: NA
V gene: TRBV10-3
CDR3 length: 11
CDR3 protein: CARKTGTEAFF

D gene: TRBD1
V gene: TRBV7-2
CDR3 length: 15
CDR3 protein: CASSYDRATGNTIYF

D gene: TRBD2
V gene: TRBV11-2
CDR3 length: 15
CDR3 protein: CASRRGLAGVVEQFF

D gene: NA
V gene: TRBV15
CDR3 length: 14
CDR3 protein: CATSPAGGNQPQHF

D gene: NA
V gene: TRBV29-1
CDR3 length: 12
CDR3 protein: CSVVRQINEQFF

D gene: NA
V gene: TRBV10-3
CDR3 length: 12
CDR3 protein: CAISDVEDTQYF

D gene: NA
V gene: TRBV5-1
CDR3 length: 14
CDR3 protein: CASKEGSSGNTIYF

D gene: NA
V gene: TRBV7-9
CDR3 length: 17
CDR3 protein: CASSLSLDKIRDEKLFF

D gene: NA
V gene: TRBV7-6
CDR3 length: 13
CDR3 protein: CASSLMGGGPQHF

D gene: NA
V gene: TRBV25-1
CDR3 length: 14
CDR3 protein: CASSGPYSPQPQHF

D gene: NA
V gene: TRBV28
CDR3 length: 12
CDR3 protein: CASKSLANVLTF

D gene: TRBD1
V gene: TRBV2
CDR3 length: 14
CDR3 protein: CASSQGQGAYPQYF

D gene: NA
V gene: TRBV6-6
CDR3 length: 13
CDR3 protein: CASTYSSYNEQFF

D gene: TRBD1
V gene: TRBV5-1
CDR3 length: 14
CDR3 protein: CASSLSGTGKGYTF

D gene: NA
V gene: TRBV9
CDR3 length: 12
CDR3 protein: CASSPPNTEAFF

D gene: NA
V gene: TRBV4-2
CDR3 length: 14
CDR3 protein: CASSPSGSNQPQHF

D gene: NA
V gene: TRBV30
CDR3 length: 13
CDR3 protein: CAWGITPNQPQHF

D gene: TRBD1
V gene: TRBV4-1
CDR3 length: 16
CDR3 protein: CASSQEGGAGNQPQHF

D gene: NA
V gene: TRBV5-8
CDR3 length: 13
CDR3 protein: CASSAGGMKTQYF

D gene: TRBD2
V gene: TRBV4-3
CDR3 length: 20
CDR3 protein: CASSQVGAGGSLPSTDTQYF

D gene: NA
V gene: TRBV3-1/TRBV3-2
CDR3 length: 15
CDR3 protein: CASSPRGAGNSPLHF

D gene: NA
V gene: TRBV2
CDR3 length: 14
CDR3 protein: CASRVAVNSYEQYF

D gene: TRBD2
V gene: TRBV5-1
CDR3 length: 17
CDR3 protein: CASSLGRRGGSYNEQFF

D gene: NA
V gene: TRBV11-2
CDR3 length: 15
CDR3 protein: CASSLDLSGNQPQHF

D gene: NA
V gene: TRBV29-1
CDR3 length: 11
CDR3 protein: CSSSRGGKAFF

D gene: TRBD1
V gene: TRBV10-3
CDR3 length: 14
CDR3 protein: CAISAGQGGDEQFF

D gene: NA
V gene: TRBV7-9
CDR3 length: 13
CDR3 protein: CASSLGSNTEAFF

D gene: TRBD1
V gene: TRBV4-3
CDR3 length: 15
CDR3 protein: CASSQNYRGDHEQYF

D gene: NA
V gene: TRBV24-1
CDR3 length: 13
CDR3 protein: CATRRGPNTEAFF

D gene: TRBD1
V gene: TRBV2
CDR3 length: 14
CDR3 protein: CASRETGQSVEAFF

D gene: NA
V gene: TRBV6-1
CDR3 length: 16
CDR3 protein: CASSEQGREGNQPQHF

D gene: NA
V gene: TRBV6-5
CDR3 length: 13
CDR3 protein: CASSLQMNTEAFF

D gene: TRBD2
V gene: TRBV5-1
CDR3 length: 14
CDR3 protein: CASSLGLAGQEQFF

D gene: NA
V gene: TRBV11-2
CDR3 length: 15
CDR3 protein: CASSLRDPSSYEQYF

D gene: NA
V gene: TRBV18
CDR3 length: 14
CDR3 protein: CASSPGMQNQPQHF